This T cell receptor beta chain stems from a study of breast tumors, draining lymph nodes, adjacent tissues. Study-wide results and limits: The lymph node origin of tumor T cells was framed as consistent with a hypothesis, not demonstrated. Tumors had less TCR diversity than lymph nodes, more than nontumor tissue. Compared with basal-like, luminal-like tumors shared significantly more repertoire with nontumor tissue.

The CDR3 loop spans 15 amino acids. Looked up from germline, CDR1 is SGHRS and CDR2 is YFSETQ. V lost 3 bases to trimming and J lost 2 bases; unmatched junction nucleotides: 7. Samples came from axillary lymph nodes draining the breast cancer. TCRdb processed the multiplex PCR reads anew with MiXCR; each CDR3 protein has one entry. The sample holds around 140,000 distinct CDR3 sequences; 30% to 35% are singletons and the top ten take 2.3%. This clonotype was recorded at least ten times. Its antigen is currently unknown. The sequencing input was axillary lymph node tissue. The receptor was derived from a female donor with breast cancer. Some clones in this sample may be carry-over from other donors' samples. This chain connects TRBV5-1 to TRBJ1-2, with TRBD1 matching over 7 bases. CDR3 sequence: CASSSFGQENYGYTF. As DNA, the CDR3 is TGCGCCAGCAGCTCATTCGGACAGGAGAACTATGGCTACACCTTC. Full variable domain (missing parts from reference TRBV5-1 and TRBJ1-2): KAGVTQTPRYLIKTRGQQVTLSCSPISGHRSVSWYQQTPGQGLQFLFEYFSETQRNKGNFPGRFSGRQFSNSRSEMNVSTLELGDSALYLCASSSFGQENYGYTFGSGTRLTVV.